The text below deals with one T cell receptor (beta chain). These data originate in a study of lymphopenia after photon versus proton radiotherapy. Germline V gene data show CDR1 as LNHDA and CDR2 as SQIVND (reference sequence). V shed 5 bases and J shed 5 bases, with 12 bases lying between them. The CDR3 runs 13 residues. Only in-frame clones appear in the TCRdb table, and some are missing; sequencing was by immunoSEQ multiplex PCR. The table shows some 70,000 clones, with about nine tenths occurring only once. This chain uses TRBV19 with TRBJ1-1, with D uncertain. The source of this sequence is an elderly man with esophageal cancer. The source material was peripheral blood, sampled from a patient treated with proton-based radiotherapy. DNA for the CDR3: TGTGCCAGTAGTGTACAAAGAAGGACTGAAGCTTTCTTT. Protein: CASSVQRRTEAFF.